This entry concerns a single T cell receptor beta chain. The CDR3 covers 15 residues. Germline V gene data show CDR1 as LNHDA and CDR2 as SQIVND (reference sequence). Unmatched junction bases numbered 5, after V lost 6 bases and J lost 0 bases. This specimen comes from a study of TIL therapy for anti-PD-1-resistant metastatic lung cancer. The time point is: pre-treatment sample, taken before nivolumab and TIL therapy. The libraries were made with immunoSEQ v3. Sequenced by immunoSEQ multiplex PCR; TCRdb stores in-frame clones only, minus some. The sample lists about 32,000 clones; roughly 69% were seen once.

The V call is TRBV19, the J call TRBJ2-3, with 8 bases matching TRBD1. This sequence was found in a woman aged 30 to 85 with non-small cell lung cancer. Sample: blood, taken at baseline. CDR3 bases: TGTGCCAGTAGGGAGGGACAGGTCAGCACAGATACGCAGTATTTT. Residues: CASREGQVSTDTQYF.